This T cell receptor (beta chain) was profiled in a study of Ad26.COV2.S vaccination and SARS-CoV-2 variants (dated by TCRdb to about 2021). Concerning the study at large: Donors in the vaccine arm were drawn from COV1001, a phase I-IIa trial of Ad26.COV2.S in healthy adults that was multicentre, randomized, double-blind and placebo-controlled. Ad26.COV2.S was administered intramuscularly at 5 x 10^10 or 1 x 10^11 viral particles, either as a single shot or as two shots given 56 days apart. TCRbeta repertoire sequencing served as the tool for gauging how specific and how broad the SARS-CoV-2-reactive T cell receptors were following Ad26.COV2.S vaccination. The TCR-sequenced set comprised about 32 samples: some 20 Ad26.COV2.S vaccine recipients, 5 placebo recipients and 8 SARS-CoV-2 convalescent individuals. Trial participants were randomized into five groups of five: low-dose or high-dose Ad26.COV2.S given once or twice, or placebo on both occasions. Investigators remained blinded to trial group allocation during experiments and outcome assessment.

The sample's treatment or condition, from its label and the paper: roughly 18 received Ad26.COV2.S at low or high dose, single or two shots; several received placebo; per-sample allocation not given. For vaccine and placebo recipients, the sequenced repertoires came from samples collected on day 63 after the first injection. In Cohort 1b, 25 to 30 adults aged 18-55 years were enrolled at a single site in Boston, USA, between 29 July and 7 August 2020. Ad26.COV2.S was a replication-incompetent adenovirus type 26 vector expressing a prefusion-stabilized SARS-CoV-2 spike protein from the original Wuhan strain. From the germline V gene, CDR1 is MGHRA and CDR2 is YSYEKL. There are 16 amino acids in the CDR3, from cysteine to phenylalanine inclusive. Solely the CDR3 DNA is kept, with 48 bases framed from the first base. Trimming at the junction amounts to 2 bases on V and 1 base on J, and the germline ends lie 12 bases apart.

Overall study results and their limits: After vaccination, spike-specific CD8+ and CD4+ T cell responses were reported to show substantial breadth. The study lacked the statistical power to compare responses across vaccine doses or regimens. Vaccine and placebo recipients had similar non-spike TCR breadth, a finding consistent with the vaccine containing only spike. The authors noted that total T cell responses may have been underestimated by the TCR breadth and depth analyses. Ad26.COV2.S recipients had higher spike-specific TCR breadth than placebo recipients (P = 0.0014).

Regarding this clone: It has no known antigen specificity. The record has no base qualities; no much larger clone is one base away.

TCRbeta CDR3 regions were sequenced with the immunoSEQ Assay. After extraction, genomic DNA underwent amplification by bias-controlled multiplex PCR, followed by high-throughput sequencing. On the authors' methods: To quantify the absolute abundance of each unique TCRbeta CDR3 region, sequences were collapsed and filtered. T cell fraction was estimated by normalization of TCRbeta template counts to usable DNA, with usable DNA being measured through amplification of reference genes present in all nucleated cells. Repertoire TCRs were annotated as SARS-CoV-2-specific when V gene, CDR3 amino acid sequence and J gene were exactly matched to a known reactive TCR set. The reference SARS-CoV-2 TCR set was obtained from MIRA and was filtered for enrichment in COVID-19-positive ImmuneCODE repertoires, whereby public or cross-reactive TCRs were removed. Using the MIRA antigens, annotated TCRs were further analysed by specific ORF or by position within an ORF. Breadth was defined as the number of annotated unique rearrangements divided by the total number of unique productive rearrangements, and depth was defined as the summed frequency of the annotated unique rearrangements. Two-sided Wilcoxon rank-sum tests were applied when comparing TCR breadth between groups. TCRdb mirrors the immuneACCESS table, restricted to in-frame sequences. Some clones are absent from its copies; in checked studies, under half trace to an unresolved V gene, and the reason for the others is unknown. D and trimming were read from the DNA, whereas the V and J calls and clone size are those reported in that table. The table for this sample lists hundreds of thousands of clones; about nine tenths of them were counted only once. 10% to 15% of the sample comes from the top ten.

The starting material was peripheral blood, obtained in a trial of Ad26.COV2.S vaccine versus placebo. This TCR was sampled from a person aged 18 to 59 who received the Ad26.COV2.S COVID-19 vaccine or a placebo. Recombination linked TRBV4-1 to TRBJ1-5, and the D gene may be TRBD1, 6 bases matching. The CDR3 loop reads CASSQKGGASNQPQHF. The nucleotide sequence reads as follows: TGCGCCAGCAGCCAAAAGGGGGGCGCGAGCAATCAGCCCCAGCATTTT.